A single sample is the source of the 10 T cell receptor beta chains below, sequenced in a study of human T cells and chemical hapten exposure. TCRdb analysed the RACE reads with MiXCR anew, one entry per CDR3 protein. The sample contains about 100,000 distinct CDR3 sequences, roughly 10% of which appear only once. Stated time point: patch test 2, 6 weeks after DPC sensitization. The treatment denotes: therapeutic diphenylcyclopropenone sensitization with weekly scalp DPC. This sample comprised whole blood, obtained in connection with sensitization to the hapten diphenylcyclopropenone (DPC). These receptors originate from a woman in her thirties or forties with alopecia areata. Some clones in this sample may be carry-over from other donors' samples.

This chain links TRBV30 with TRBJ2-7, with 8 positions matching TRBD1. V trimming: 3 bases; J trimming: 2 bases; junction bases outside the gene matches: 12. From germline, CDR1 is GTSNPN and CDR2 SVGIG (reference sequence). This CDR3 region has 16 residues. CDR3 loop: CAWSEPPPGQAYEQYF. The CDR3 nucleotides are TGTGCCTGGAGCGAACCCCCACCGGGACAGGCCTACGAGCAGTACTTC.

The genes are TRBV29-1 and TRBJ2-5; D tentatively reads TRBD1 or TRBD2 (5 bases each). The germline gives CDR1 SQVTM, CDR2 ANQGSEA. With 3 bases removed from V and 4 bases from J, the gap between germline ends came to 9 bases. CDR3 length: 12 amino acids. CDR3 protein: CSVDKGRETQYF. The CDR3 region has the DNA TGCAGCGTTGATAAGGGACGAGAGACCCAGTACTTC.

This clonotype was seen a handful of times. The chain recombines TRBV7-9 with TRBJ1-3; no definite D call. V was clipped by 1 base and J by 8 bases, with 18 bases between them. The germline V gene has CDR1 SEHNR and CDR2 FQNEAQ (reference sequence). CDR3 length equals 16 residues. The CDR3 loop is CASSLGHGFGSDTIYF. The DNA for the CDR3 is TGTGCCAGCAGCTTAGGACACGGGTTCGGGTCAGACACCATATATTTT.

The CDR3 DNA reads as TGCAGTGCTAGACTAGCCAAAAACATTCAGTACTTC. Translation: CSARLAKNIQYF. J is TRBJ2-4 and V is TRBV20-1; D gene ambiguous. In germline, CDR1 is DFQATT, CDR2 SNEGSKA (reference sequence). Trimming pared 2 bases from V and 0 bases from J, leaving 2 bases between. The CDR3 extends over 12 amino acids.

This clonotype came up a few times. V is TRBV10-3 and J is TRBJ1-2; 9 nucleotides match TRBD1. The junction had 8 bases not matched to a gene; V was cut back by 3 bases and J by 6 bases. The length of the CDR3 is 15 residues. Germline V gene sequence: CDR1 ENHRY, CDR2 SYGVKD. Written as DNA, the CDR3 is TGTGCCATCAGTGATTGGGACAGGGAGGTCGATGGCTACACCTTC. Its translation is CAISDWDREVDGYTF.

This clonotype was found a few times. In nucleotides, the CDR3 is TGTGCCAGCAGCCCAGCGTTCGCTAGCGGGGGGGTTGGCAATGAGCAGTTCTTC. It codes for CASSPAFASGGVGNEQFF. The rearrangement joins TRBV5-5 to TRBJ2-1; 12 bases fit TRBD2. There are 18 residues in the CDR3. V shed 4 bases and J 6 bases; nucleotides not matched to a gene: 14. CDR1 and CDR2 from the germline V gene are SGHKS and YYEKEE (reference sequence).

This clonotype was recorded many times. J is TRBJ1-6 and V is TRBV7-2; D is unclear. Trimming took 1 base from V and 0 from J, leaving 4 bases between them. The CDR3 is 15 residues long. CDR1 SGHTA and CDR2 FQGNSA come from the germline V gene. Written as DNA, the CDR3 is TGTGCCAGCAGCTTAGGGCGCTCCTATAATTCACCCCTCCACTTT. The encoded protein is CASSLGRSYNSPLHF.

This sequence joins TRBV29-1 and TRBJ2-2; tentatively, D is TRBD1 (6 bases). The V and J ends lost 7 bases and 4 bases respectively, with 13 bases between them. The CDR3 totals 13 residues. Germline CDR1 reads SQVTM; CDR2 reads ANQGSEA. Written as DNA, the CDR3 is TGCAGCGGGGTAACAGGGTTCACCGGGGAGCTGTTTTTT. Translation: CSGVTGFTGELFF.

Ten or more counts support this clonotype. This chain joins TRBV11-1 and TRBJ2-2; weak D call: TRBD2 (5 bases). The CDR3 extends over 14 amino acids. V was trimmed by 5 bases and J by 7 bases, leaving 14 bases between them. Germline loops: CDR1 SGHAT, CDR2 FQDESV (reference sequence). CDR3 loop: CASSPWERDGELFF. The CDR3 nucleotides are TGTGCCAGCAGCCCCTGGGAGCGAGACGGGGAGCTGTTTTTT.

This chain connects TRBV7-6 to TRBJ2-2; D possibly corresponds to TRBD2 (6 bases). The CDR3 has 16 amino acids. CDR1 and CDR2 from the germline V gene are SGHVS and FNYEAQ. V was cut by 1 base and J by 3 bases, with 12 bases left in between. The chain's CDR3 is CASSLVSGGDTGELFF. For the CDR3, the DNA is TGTGCCAGCAGCTTAGTATCCGGGGGAGACACCGGGGAGCTGTTTTTT.